Included here is one T cell receptor beta chain sequence, with context. Antigen unknown. Using immunoSEQ multiplex PCR, the repertoire was profiled, and TCRdb retains in-frame clones only, with some absent. The repertoire holds approximately 120,000 clones, with around 80% as singletons. The sample is drawn from a study of T cell responses to AZD1222 COVID-19 vaccine. Study outcomes and limitations: The span of vaccine-associated CD4 TCRs extended across spike, with dominance at 160-218 and 743-854. Donors skewed white British and female; clonal diversity was possibly underestimated. Unmutated regions of variants are reportedly targeted by nearly half of spike-specific TCRs.

Germline V gene lookup returns CDR1 MNHEY and CDR2 SVGEGT. CDR3 size: 13 residues. V dropped 5 bases and J dropped 7; count of bases not matched to a gene: 4. Pooling was applied to second doses at about 4 or about 12 weeks. The TCR sequence derives from an adult who received the AZD1222 COVID-19 vaccine. The chain links TRBV6-2 or TRBV6-3 to TRBJ1-5; 8 nucleotides match TRBD1. Sequencing used peripheral blood, obtained 28 days after the second AZD1222 dose. CDR3 region: CASSSRGHQPQHF. Here the CDR3 DNA reads TGTGCCAGCAGTAGCAGGGGGCACCAGCCCCAGCATTTT.